This is a list of T cell receptor beta chains from one sample in a study of long-term antiretroviral therapy in people with HIV. Clones were read by immunoSEQ multiplex PCR, and TCRdb kept only the in-frame ones, dropping some. The sample consists of about 27,000 clones, about four fifths of them appearing once. Material: unsorted PBMCs, obtained 3 years after starting antiretroviral therapy. The receptors come from a man aged 40-49 years with HIV. CDR3s include the opening cysteine and the closing phenylalanine or tryptophan. A D gene is named only where the DNA matches it firmly. For some rows the clone size is stated as once, few or many, or as a class when expanded; others skip it.

V,size,J,D,CDR3,DNA
TRBV21-1,-,TRBJ2-7,-,CASSTSGTPNCEQYF,TGTGCCAGCAGCACCTCGGGGACACCCAATTGCGAGCAGTACTTC
TRBV6-5,-,TRBJ2-1,-,CASSYSGGYEQFF,TGTGCCAGCAGTTACTCCGGCGGTTATGAGCAGTTCTTC
TRBV19,-,TRBJ2-4,-,CASSIGIVDIQYF,TGTGCCAGTAGTATAGGTATAGTGGACATTCAGTACTTC
TRBV4-2,-,TRBJ2-1,TRBD2,CASSHRLAGDNEQFF,TGTGCCAGCAGCCATCGACTAGCGGGAGACAATGAGCAGTTCTTC
TRBV6-5,once,TRBJ1-1,-,CASSSPGRGRGTEAFF,TGTGCCAGCAGTTCCCCAGGGAGGGGACGAGGGACTGAAGCTTTCTTT
TRBV9,once,TRBJ2-5,-,CASSARVLGVETQYF,TGTGCCAGCAGCGCGCGGGTCTTGGGGGTGGAGACCCAGTACTTC
TRBV11-1,-,TRBJ2-3,-,CASSHWGNTDTQYF,TGTGCCAGCAGCCATTGGGGGAACACAGATACGCAGTATTTT
TRBV9,-,TRBJ2-1,-,CASSDDPSSYNEQFF,TGTGCCAGCAGCGATGACCCCAGCTCCTACAATGAGCAGTTCTTC
TRBV6-4,-,TRBJ2-3,TRBD2,CASSDSGTSGGADTQYF,TGTGCCAGCAGTGACTCCGGGACTAGCGGGGGGGCAGATACGCAGTATTTT
TRBV7-9,-,TRBJ2-3,-,CASSWGSTDTQYF,TGTGCCAGCAGCTGGGGCAGCACAGATACGCAGTATTTT
TRBV28,-,TRBJ2-7,-,CASSSGLSSYEQYF,TGTGCCAGCAGTTCGGGACTCAGCTCCTACGAGCAGTACTTC
TRBV13,-,TRBJ2-1,-,CASSETIISYNEQFF,TGTGCCAGCAGCGAGACTATAATCTCCTACAATGAGCAGTTCTTC
TRBV18,-,TRBJ2-7,-,CASSPPEGLKQYF,TGTGCCAGCTCCCCCCCAGAGGGGCTCAAGCAGTACTTC
TRBV7-2,few,TRBJ2-7,-,CASSLEGYGFYEQYF,TGTGCCAGCAGCTTAGAAGGTTACGGCTTCTACGAGCAGTACTTC
TRBV2,-,TRBJ1-2,-,CASSEGTSGYGYTF,TGTGCCAGCAGTGAGGGGACCTCTGGCTATGGCTACACCTTC
TRBV18,-,TRBJ1-1,-,CASSPPRQNTEAFF,TGTGCCAGCTCACCACCGAGGCAGAACACTGAAGCTTTCTTT
TRBV19,-,TRBJ1-1,-,CASSRGAVRGNTEAFF,TGTGCCAGTAGTCGGGGTGCGGTACGGGGGAACACTGAAGCTTTCTTT
TRBV29-1,-,TRBJ1-6,TRBD1,CSALTGDNSPLHF,TGCAGCGCCCTAACAGGGGATAATTCACCCCTCCACTTT
TRBV9,-,TRBJ2-2,TRBD2,CASSVASGTLNTGELFF,TGTGCCAGCAGCGTAGCTAGCGGGACCCTGAACACCGGGGAGCTGTTTTTT
TRBV11-2,-,TRBJ2-3,-,CASSLGYPDTQYF,TGTGCCAGCAGCTTAGGATATCCAGATACGCAGTATTTT
TRBV6-5,once,TRBJ1-2,TRBD1,CASSYSGARGFGYTF,TGTGCCAGCAGTTACTCGGGCGCCAGGGGGTTTGGCTACACCTTC
TRBV5-4,-,TRBJ2-7,TRBD2,CASRDLTSGGAYF,TGTGCCAGCAGGGATTTGACTAGCGGGGGAGCGTACTTC
TRBV30,-,TRBJ2-7,-,CAWSSDTTYEQYF,TGTGCCTGGAGTAGTGACACAACCTACGAGCAGTACTTC
TRBV6-1,-,TRBJ2-7,-,CASSEQGGNYEQYF,TGTGCCAGCAGTGAGCAGGGTGGAAATTACGAGCAGTACTTC
TRBV11-2,-,TRBJ2-7,-,CASSLGLYEQYF,TGTGCCAGCAGCTTGGGCCTCTACGAGCAGTACTTC
TRBV13,-,TRBJ2-3,TRBD2,CASSLRASGDITDTQYF,TGTGCCAGCAGCTTAAGGGCTAGCGGGGACATCACAGATACGCAGTATTTT
TRBV11-2,-,TRBJ2-3,-,CASSRRLLDGRHTQYF,TGTGCCAGCAGCCGCAGACTCCTCGATGGAAGGCATACGCAGTATTTT
TRBV6-4,-,TRBJ1-2,TRBD1,CASSDSMKGALDGYTF,TGTGCCAGCAGTGACTCGATGAAGGGGGCGCTAGATGGCTACACCTTC
TRBV6-6,-,TRBJ1-3,TRBD1,CASSQDRVSGNTIYF,TGTGCCAGCAGTCAGGACAGGGTCTCTGGAAACACCATATATTTT
TRBV5-4,-,TRBJ2-1,TRBD2,CASSYGLVTGDEQFF,TGTGCCAGCAGCTACGGACTAGTAACGGGCGATGAGCAGTTCTTC
TRBV5-1,-,TRBJ1-1,TRBD1,CASSAPEGAGAEAFF,TGCGCCAGCAGCGCACCTGAGGGGGCTGGGGCTGAAGCTTTCTTT
TRBV29-1,-,TRBJ1-3,-,CSAGESSGNTIYF,TGCAGCGCTGGAGAGAGCTCTGGAAACACCATATATTTT
TRBV27,-,TRBJ2-7,-,CASSSGTLEQYF,TGTGCCAGCAGTTCCGGGACATTGGAGCAGTACTTC
TRBV5-1,-,TRBJ2-1,TRBD2,CASSLVGGGSYNEQFF,TGCGCCAGCAGCTTGGTCGGCGGGGGCTCCTACAATGAGCAGTTCTTC
TRBV5-4,-,TRBJ1-1,TRBD1,CASSLGQGEAFF,TGTGCCAGCAGCCTGGGACAGGGAGAAGCTTTCTTT
TRBV27,-,TRBJ1-2,-,CAIARAANYGYTF,TGTGCCATCGCGAGGGCAGCTAACTATGGCTACACCTTC
TRBV10-3,-,TRBJ1-5,TRBD1,CATGGNQPQHF,TGTGCCACAGGGGGGAATCAGCCCCAGCATTTT
TRBV5-1,-,TRBJ2-3,TRBD2,CASSDGTTGDTQYF,TGCGCCAGCAGCGACGGGACTACGGGAGATACGCAGTATTTT
TRBV11-2,-,TRBJ2-7,-,CASSQYGGNSYEQYF,TGTGCCAGCAGCCAATACGGGGGCAACTCCTACGAGCAGTACTTC
TRBV21-1,-,TRBJ2-5,-,CARRGGVYLNVVIQETQYF,TGTGCCAGACGGGGGGGCGTATACCTAAACGTTGTCATCCAAGAGACCCAGTACTTC
TRBV5-1,-,TRBJ1-2,TRBD1,CASSLDQGGRGYGYTF,TGCGCCAGCAGCTTGGACCAGGGGGGAAGGGGCTATGGCTACACCTTC
TRBV9,once,TRBJ2-1,-,CASSSGQTSSYNEQFF,TGTGCCAGCAGCTCCGGACAGACTAGCTCCTACAATGAGCAGTTCTTC
TRBV6-5,-,TRBJ2-1,TRBD2,CASSYSSGGYNEQFF,TGTGCCAGCAGTTACTCCAGCGGGGGCTACAATGAGCAGTTCTTC
TRBV18,-,TRBJ1-1,-,CASSPPEWGGNTEAFF,TGTGCCAGCTCACCCCCGGAGTGGGGGGGAAACACTGAAGCTTTCTTT